The 32 T cell receptor beta chains reported below all come from one sample, sequenced in a study of CD8+ T cells in alopecia areata. cDNA serving as the sequencing template came from extracted, reverse transcribed RNA. Sequencing was performed with immunoSEQ multiplex PCR; in TCRdb, only in-frame clones are kept and a portion is missing. The sample carries 100,000 to 150,000 clones, roughly 58% recorded once. The starting material was CD4+ T cells sorted from blood, obtained at week 0. The receptors come from a human donor with alopecia areata.

This clone was seen a single time. Other DNA sequences within the sample encode an identical CDR3. This chain links TRBV5-1 with TRBJ2-5; D is ambiguous. This CDR3 has 12 amino acids. Germline-derived CDR1 and CDR2 are SGHRS and YFSETQ. The ends were cut back, 0 bases at V and 5 bases at J, with 5 bases in the middle. The DNA for the CDR3 is TGCGCCAGCAGCTTGGCCTCGGAGACCCAGTACTTC. Translation: CASSLASETQYF.

The chain carries TRBV15 and TRBJ2-3; D gene uncertain. The CDR3 contains 14 residues. Germline V CDR1 and CDR2: LNHNV, YYDKDF (reference sequence). The V end lost 0 bases, the J end lost 6 bases, and 10 bases lay between the germline ends. As DNA, the CDR3 is TGTGCCACCAGCAGAGATCCCTCGAAGGATACGCAGTATTTT. This gives the protein CATSRDPSKDTQYF.

In its sample, this clone was seen once. This chain links TRBV6-5 with TRBJ2-2; 10 bases fit TRBD1. The CDR3 extends over 15 amino acids. Germline-derived CDR1 and CDR2 are MNHEY and SVGAGI. Germline trimming cut 1 base from V and 6 bases from J; bases unmatched to any gene: 2. The CDR3 here is CASSYFGQGAGELFF. In DNA, the CDR3 is TGTGCCAGCAGTTACTTTGGACAGGGGGCCGGGGAGCTGTTTTTT.

This clone has only one observation. The chain combines TRBV5-4 with TRBJ2-5, with D maybe TRBD1 (5 bases). Germline CDR1 reads SGHNT; CDR2 reads YYREEE (reference sequence). V lost 3 bases, J lost 5 bases, and 8 bases lay in between. The CDR3 spans 12 residues. The CDR3 DNA reads as TGTGCCAGCAGCTCTCCAGGGGAGACCCAGTACTTC. It codes for CASSSPGETQYF.

V is TRBV6-5 and J is TRBJ2-5; 8 bases map to TRBD2. This CDR3 region has 14 residues. Germline V CDR1 and CDR2: MNHEY, SVGAGI. V shed 5 bases, J shed 4 bases, and the junction held 6 bases outside the gene matches. The CDR3 region is CASSESGGAETQYF. The CDR3 nucleotides read TGTGCCAGCAGTGAATCGGGAGGGGCAGAGACCCAGTACTTC.

A few counts support this clone. The rearrangement joins TRBV5-1 to TRBJ2-5; the D is unclear. Trimming left V 0 bases short and J 9 bases short, with 15 bases between. The CDR3 spans 14 residues. Germline V gene lookup returns CDR1 SGHRS and CDR2 YFSETQ. CDR3 bases: TGCGCCAGCAGCTTGGACCTACTACTCGGGTCCCAGTACTTC. As protein: CASSLDLLLGSQYF.

V usage is TRBV28 and J usage is TRBJ2-7; perhaps TRBD2 as D (5 bases). The V end was cut by 0 bases, the J end by 5 bases, with 14 bases between. CDR3 length equals 15 residues. Germline loops: CDR1 MDHEN, CDR2 SYDVKM. In DNA, the CDR3 is TGTGCCAGCAGTTTATGGGGGAGTGCTATCCACGAGCAGTACTTC. Protein sequence: CASSLWGSAIHEQYF.

Ten or more counts support this clone. The chain uses TRBV14 and TRBJ2-2; 10 positions match TRBD1. The length of the CDR3 is 16 residues. V was clipped by 4 bases and J by 4 bases; unmatched bases: 6. Germline CDR1 is SGHDN and CDR2 is FVKESK. The CDR3 DNA reads as TGTGCCAGCAGCCGAGACAGGGGGCATGGCACCGGGGAGCTGTTTTTT. Protein: CASSRDRGHGTGELFF.

The chain has TRBV4-2 and TRBJ1-4, with TRBD1 as a possible D gene (5 bases). CDR3 length equals 15 residues. The V and J ends lost 4 bases and 7 bases respectively, with 16 bases between them. CDR1 and CDR2 from the germline V gene are LGHNA and YNFKEQ. Here the CDR3 DNA reads TGTGCCAGCAGCCCTAAGTCAGGGAATGGTGAAAAACTGTTTTTT. Translation gives CASSPKSGNGEKLFF.

The chain combines TRBV7-2 with TRBJ1-5; tentative D call: TRBD1 (5 bases). CDR3 size: 14 residues. V was cut by 2 bases and J by 5 bases, with 10 bases left in between. Germline V gene data show CDR1 as SGHTA and CDR2 as FQGNSA. The CDR3 spells CASSLSGPYQPQHF. CDR3 DNA: TGTGCCAGCAGCTTATCAGGGCCGTATCAGCCCCAGCATTTT.

This clone came up a few times. V is TRBV4-2 and J is TRBJ2-2; D is uncertain. The CDR3 sequence is 13 residues long. V was trimmed by 0 bases and J by 11 bases, leaving 10 bases between them. Germline CDR1 and CDR2: LGHNA and YNFKEQ. This CDR3 is CASSQDTSRELFF. The CDR3 DNA is TGTGCCAGCAGCCAAGATACATCCCGAGAGCTGTTTTTT.

The rearrangement uses TRBV9 and TRBJ2-1; 10 bases align to TRBD2. In germline, CDR1 is SGDLS, CDR2 YYNGEE. J was trimmed by 8 bases and V by 4 bases; bases with no gene match: 15. This CDR3 comprises 17 residues. The CDR3: CASSLRPSGRVGYEQFF. Written as DNA, the CDR3 is TGTGCCAGCAGCCTCCGTCCGAGCGGGAGGGTCGGCTATGAGCAGTTCTTC.

This clone came up once. The chain employs TRBV27 and TRBJ2-7; 9 nucleotides line up with TRBD1. CDR1 is MNHEY and CDR2 is SMNVEV in the germline V gene (reference sequence). This CDR3 has 13 residues. With V trimmed by 4 bases and J by 7 bases, 5 bases remained unmatched. CDR3 residues: CASSSAGTGEQYF. The CDR3 DNA reads TGTGCCAGCAGTTCCGCCGGGACAGGGGAGCAGTACTTC.

This clone was observed a few times. This chain connects TRBV29-1 to TRBJ1-3; perhaps TRBD1 as D (5 bases). The length of the CDR3 is 14 residues. The germline V and J ends were trimmed by 0 bases and 2 bases, with 8 bases remaining between them. Germline lookup yields CDR1 SQVTM and CDR2 ANQGSEA. For the CDR3, the DNA is TGCAGCGTTGAAGAGACAGAAACTGGAAACACCATATATTTT. It encodes CSVEETETGNTIYF.

This chain joins TRBV23-1 and TRBJ2-3, with D possibly TRBD2 on 5 matching bases. TRBV23-1 is reported as an ORF; its role is uncertain. V gave up 0 bases and J gave up 2 bases, with 12 bases separating them. This CDR3 spans 16 amino acids. This CDR3 is CASSQSRGRVTDTQYF. In DNA form, the CDR3 reads TGCGCCAGCAGTCAATCACGGGGAAGGGTCACAGATACGCAGTATTTT.

This chain joins TRBV9 and TRBJ2-5; D is possibly TRBD1 (6 bases). Trimming left V 4 bases short and J 0 bases short, with 13 bases between. CDR3 length: 15 amino acids. In germline, CDR1 is SGDLS, CDR2 YYNGEE. The CDR3 loop is CASSPRGWYQETQYF. CDR3 DNA sequence: TGTGCCAGCAGCCCCAGGGGCTGGTACCAAGAGACCCAGTACTTC.

This sequence joins TRBV15 and TRBJ1-1, with 7 bases fitting TRBD1. V dropped 6 bases and J dropped 6; count of bases not matched to a gene: 10. CDR3 size: 14 residues. CDR1 is LNHNV and CDR2 is YYDKDF in the germline V gene (reference sequence). CDR3 sequence: CATSQTGVNAEAFF. CDR3 DNA sequence: TGTGCCACCAGTCAAACAGGGGTAAACGCTGAAGCTTTCTTT.

The chain combines TRBV11-1 with TRBJ2-7; D is possibly TRBD1 (5 bases). This CDR3 has 14 residues. Germline values: CDR1 SGHAT, CDR2 FQDESV (reference sequence). V shed 1 base and J shed 1 base, with 8 bases lying between them. The CDR3 region has the DNA TGTGCCAGCAGCTTAGAGGGGCTTTCCTACGAGCAGTACTTC. It encodes CASSLEGLSYEQYF.

The rearrangement links TRBV4-1 to TRBJ1-1; D ambiguous. Trimming took 0 bases from V and 10 from J, leaving 15 bases between them. CDR1 MGHRA and CDR2 YSYEKL come from the germline V gene. The CDR3 contains 14 residues. This CDR3 is CASSQEGMGLAAFF. As DNA, the CDR3 is TGCGCCAGCAGCCAAGAGGGCATGGGTTTAGCAGCTTTCTTT.

This sequence joins TRBV5-1 and TRBJ1-2; tentatively, D is TRBD1 (5 bases). CDR3 length: 12 amino acids. V lost 0 bases to trimming and J lost 6 bases, with 6 bases between them. Germline V lookup: CDR1 SGHRS, CDR2 YFSETQ. In DNA form, the CDR3 reads TGCGCCAGCAGCTTGGGCAGGGATGGCTACACCTTC. Encoded protein: CASSLGRDGYTF.

This clone was counted between two and nine times. This chain joins TRBV7-2 and TRBJ1-1; maybe TRBD1 (6 bases). This CDR3 spans 13 amino acids. Trimming left V 0 bases short and J 11 bases short, with 13 bases between. Germline CDR1 SGHTA, CDR2 FQGNSA. As DNA, the CDR3 is TGTGCCAGCAGCTTAGCCCCAGGGGACGTGGCTTTCTTT. It translates to CASSLAPGDVAFF.

This clone was detected only a few times. V gene TRBV5-5 combines with J gene TRBJ2-1; 11 nucleotides agree with TRBD2. Germline V gene sequence: CDR1 SGHKS, CDR2 YYEKEE (reference sequence). This CDR3 has 18 amino acids. V dropped 1 base and J dropped 5; count of bases not matched to a gene: 11. The CDR3 DNA reads as TGTGCCAGCAGCTTGCGTCTAGCGGGGGGAAACAAGCACAATGAGCAGTTCTTC. Amino acids: CASSLRLAGGNKHNEQFF.

Only a few counts were recorded for this clone. The chain has TRBV14 and TRBJ2-6; perhaps TRBD1 as D (6 bases). Trimming shortened V by 1 base and J by 1 base, and 20 bases separated the two germline ends. CDR1 SGHDN and CDR2 FVKESK come from the germline V gene. The CDR3 extends over 20 amino acids. The CDR3 nucleotides read TGTGCCAGCAGCCAAGGGTTAATGTGGACAGATCTATCTGGGGCCAACGTCCTGACTTTC. The encoded protein is CASSQGLMWTDLSGANVLTF.

As regards this clone: Germline and junction disagree at one end, which may indicate a read error. The J gene is TRBJ2-3, the V gene TRBV29-1; 7 bases fit TRBD1. The CDR3 is made up of 13 amino acids. Germline-derived CDR1 and CDR2 are SQVTM and ANQGSEA. Here the CDR3 reads CSVLTGTTDAQYF. CDR3 nucleotides: TGCAGCGTATTGACAGGGACCACAGATGCGCAGTATTTT.

The chain carries TRBV7-2 and TRBJ2-1; 7 bases align to TRBD2. The trim removed 8 bases at V and 9 bases at J, leaving 13 bases unmatched. The CDR3 has 14 residues. Germline lookup yields CDR1 SGHTA and CDR2 FQGNSA. CDR3: CASVRDYEFSEQFF. The CDR3 bases are TGTGCCAGCGTCCGGGACTACGAATTCAGTGAGCAGTTCTTC.

The chain uses TRBV15 and TRBJ2-7, with 10 nucleotides matching TRBD1. Germline CDR1 reads LNHNV; CDR2 reads YYDKDF (reference sequence). CDR3 length: 15 amino acids. Losses at the gene ends were 6 bases for V and 2 bases for J; bases not matched to a gene: 7. The CDR3 loop is CATRDDRGLTYEQYF. The CDR3 coding sequence is TGTGCCACCAGAGACGACAGGGGGCTAACCTACGAGCAGTACTTC.

The genes are TRBV11-1 and TRBJ2-5; D ambiguous. The CDR3 totals 12 residues. The germline gives CDR1 SGHAT, CDR2 FQDESV (reference sequence). Deletions cut 1 base from V and 4 bases from J, with 4 bases between. As DNA, the CDR3 is TGTGCCAGCAGCTTAGACCGAGAGACCCAGTACTTC. Its translation: CASSLDRETQYF.

The chain carries TRBV4-1 and TRBJ1-5, with D possibly matching TRBD1 (6 bases). Germline CDR1 and CDR2: MGHRA and YSYEKL. Trimming shortened V by 4 bases and J by 6 bases, and 16 bases separated the two germline ends. The CDR3 has 15 amino acids. CDR3: CASSPTQQGSQPQHF. The CDR3 DNA reads as TGCGCCAGCAGCCCGACTCAACAGGGAAGTCAGCCCCAGCATTTT.

The chain employs TRBV19 and TRBJ2-7; tentatively, D is TRBD2 (6 bases). Looked up from germline, CDR1 is LNHDA and CDR2 is SQIVND (reference sequence). The CDR3 is 14 amino acids. Trimming took off 3 bases at V and 4 bases at J, with 13 bases between the two ends. The CDR3 DNA is TGTGCCAGTAGTATCCGGAGGGGTTGGTACGAGCAGTACTTC. Protein product: CASSIRRGWYEQYF. Using reference TRBV19 and TRBJ2-7 for the parts outside the CDR3, the full variable domain is DGGITQSPKYLFRKEGQNVTLSCEQNLNHDAMYWYRQDPGQGLRLIYYSQIVNDFQKGDIAEGYSVSREKKESFPLTVTSAQKNPTAFYLCASSIRRGWYEQYFGPGTRLTVT.

The CDR3: CASRNHRGADTQYF. The CDR3 DNA is TGTGCCAGCAGAAACCACAGGGGCGCAGATACGCAGTATTTT. The chain carries TRBV2 and TRBJ2-3, with 7 nucleotides matching TRBD1. There are 14 residues in the CDR3. V shed 6 bases and J 4 bases; nucleotides not matched to a gene: 7. Germline V gene data show CDR1 as SNHLY and CDR2 as FYNNEI.

The V call is TRBV11-2, the J call TRBJ1-1; D gene uncertain. The V gene's germline CDR1 is SGHAT and CDR2 FQNNGV. The CDR3 is 14 residues long. Deletions cut 5 bases from V and 6 bases from J, with 16 bases between. The CDR3 nucleotides are TGTGCCAGCAGCCCCCCGGGCCGGAAATCTGAAGCTTTCTTT. It translates to CASSPPGRKSEAFF.

The genes are TRBV6-5 and TRBJ2-4; a possible D gene is TRBD1 (5 bases). With 6 bases removed from V and 7 bases from J, the gap between germline ends came to 16 bases. Germline V gene data show CDR1 as MNHEY and CDR2 as SVGAGI. The CDR3 runs 14 residues. The CDR3 region has the DNA TGTGCCAGCAGCTTGGGGCCAGGTGGTAACATTCAGTACTTC. It translates to CASSLGPGGNIQYF.